These 27 T cell receptor beta chains share one sample of origin, sequenced in a study of shared T cell receptors in the human thymus. Assay: immunoSEQ multiplex PCR; the TCRdb copy retains only in-frame clones and omits some. The sample has fewer than 700,000 clones; more than 75% are singletons. These data were also filed under a second study, of human thymus T cells.

Material: thymocytes. The receptors were sampled from a boy under two years old with a congenital heart defect.

The CDR3 nucleotides are TGTGCCATCAGTGAGTCGATTCGGGACTCTGGGGCCAACGTCCTGACTTTC. Encoded protein: CAISESIRDSGANVLTF. V usage is TRBV10-3 and J usage is TRBJ2-6; D is perhaps TRBD2 (5 bases). The CDR3 is made up of 17 amino acids. CDR1 and CDR2 from the germline V gene are ENHRY and SYGVKD. Trimming took 0 bases from V and 0 from J, leaving 9 bases between them.

The rearrangement links TRBV7-3 to TRBJ2-5; 7 bases are shared with TRBD2. V shed 2 bases, J shed 2 bases, and the junction held 11 bases outside the gene matches. The CDR3 has 17 amino acids. Looked up from germline, CDR1 is SGHTA and CDR2 is FQGTGA. The CDR3 bases are TGTGCCAGCAGCTTATACCCGAACGTTAGCGGGCAAGAGACCCAGTACTTC. This gives the protein CASSLYPNVSGQETQYF. Full variable domain (missing parts from reference TRBV7-3 and TRBJ2-5): GAGVSQTPSNKVTEKGKYVELRCDPISGHTALYWYRQSLGQGPEFLIYFQGTGAADDSGLPNDRFFAVRPEGSVSTLKIQRTERGDSAVYLCASSLYPNVSGQETQYFGPGTRLLVL.

The gene calls are TRBV11-2 and TRBJ2-1, with 10 positions matching TRBD2. Germline assignment: CDR1 SGHAT and CDR2 FQNNGV. V gave up 4 bases and J gave up 3 bases; unmatched junction bases: 3. CDR3 length: 15 amino acids. The CDR3, as DNA: TGTGCCAGCAGCTACCCTAGCGGGAGCTACAATGAGCAGTTCTTC. Encoded protein: CASSYPSGSYNEQFF.

V and J are TRBV27 and TRBJ2-3; possible D gene TRBD2, 6 bases. V lost 3 bases and J 4 bases, leaving 14 bases between the germline ends. The germline CDR1 and CDR2 sequences are MNHEY and SMNVEV (reference sequence). The length of the CDR3 is 15 residues. In nucleotides, the CDR3 is TGTGCCAGCAGTTTGACTAGAGTCGCTCCAGATACGCAGTATTTT. It encodes CASSLTRVAPDTQYF.

The rearrangement joins TRBV4-3 to TRBJ2-3, with 10 positions matching TRBD1. V was clipped by 2 bases and J by 6 bases; unmatched bases: 14. CDR3 size: 18 residues. CDR1 LGHNA and CDR2 YSLEER come from the germline V gene. The DNA for the CDR3 is TGCGCCAGCAGCCAATGGAGAAGTAGACAGGGGGCTATGGATACGCAGTATTTT. Translation gives CASSQWRSRQGAMDTQYF.

The gene calls are TRBV2 and TRBJ2-1, with TRBD2 identical over 8 bases. This CDR3 spans 18 amino acids. Germline assignment: CDR1 SNHLY and CDR2 FYNNEI. The V and J ends lost 3 bases and 8 bases, in that order; junction bases with no gene match: 18. In DNA form, the CDR3 reads TGTGCCAGCAGTGACGTGGGGGCGCGTGCGGGAGGAGGTGATGAGCAGTTCTTC. Residues: CASSDVGARAGGGDEQFF. Drawing the rest from reference TRBV2 and TRBJ2-1, the complete variable domain is EPEVTQTPSHQVTQMGQEVILRCVPISNHLYFYWYRQILGQKVEFLVSFYNNEISEKSEIFDDQFSVERPDGSNFTLKIRSTKLEDSAMYFCASSDVGARAGGGDEQFFGPGTRLTVL.

The chain joins TRBV15 to TRBJ2-7; 7 bases are shared with TRBD2. The CDR3 is 15 residues long. Germline CDR1 is LNHNV and CDR2 is YYDKDF (reference sequence). With V trimmed by 1 base and J by 6 bases, 9 bases remained unmatched. CDR3 loop: CATSRVLGGFSEQYF. CDR3 bases: TGTGCCACCAGCAGAGTCCTGGGGGGGTTTAGCGAGCAGTACTTC.

The table lists this clone with a few counts. The chain employs TRBV6-1 and TRBJ2-5, with TRBD2 identical over 10 bases. The CDR3 is 17 amino acids. Looked up from germline, CDR1 is MNHNS and CDR2 is SASEGT. V lost 1 base to trimming and J lost 0 bases; unmatched junction nucleotides: 5. CDR3 loop: CASSEESLAGDQETQYF. The DNA of the CDR3 is TGTGCCAGCAGTGAAGAGAGTCTAGCGGGGGACCAAGAGACCCAGTACTTC.

This chain connects TRBV7-9 to TRBJ2-7; 7 bases fit TRBD2. J was trimmed by 5 bases and V by 5 bases; bases with no gene match: 12. This CDR3 has 15 amino acids. CDR1 is SEHNR, CDR2 FQNEAQ, per germline (reference sequence). CDR3 sequence: CASSRESGIEHEQYF. CDR3 DNA sequence: TGTGCCAGCAGCCGTGAAAGCGGGATCGAACACGAGCAGTACTTC.

The V and J genes are TRBV7-8 and TRBJ2-7, with 7 bases lining up with TRBD1. CDR3 length equals 12 residues. The germline gives CDR1 SGHVS, CDR2 FQNEAQ. With V trimmed by 5 bases and J by 12 bases, 10 bases remained unmatched. The CDR3 nucleotides are TGTGCCAGCAGCACCCCTAGGGGGCCCGGGTACTTC. This sequence encodes CASSTPRGPGYF.

The chain links TRBV9 to TRBJ1-5; TRBD1 aligns across 7 bases. V trimming: 3 bases; J trimming: 2 bases; junction bases outside the gene matches: 5. The CDR3 is made up of 15 amino acids. The germline gives CDR1 SGDLS, CDR2 YYNGEE. The CDR3, as DNA: TGTGCCAGCAGCGCAACAGGACAGGGCAATCAGCCCCAGCATTTT. Its protein product is CASSATGQGNQPQHF.

The genes are TRBV27 and TRBJ2-2, with 13 bases matching TRBD2. Losses at the gene ends were 6 bases for V and 1 base for J; bases not matched to a gene: 8. Germline V lookup: CDR1 MNHEY, CDR2 SMNVEV (reference sequence). The CDR3 extends over 18 amino acids. The CDR3 loop is CASRTLAGGRKNTGELFF. CDR3 sequence (DNA): TGTGCCAGCAGAACACTAGCGGGAGGGAGGAAGAACACCGGGGAGCTGTTTTTT.

The genes are TRBV6-1 and TRBJ1-4; D may be TRBD1 (5 bases). The CDR3 sequence is 15 residues long. Trimming pared 3 bases from V and 2 bases from J, leaving 10 bases between. CDR1 and CDR2 (germline): MNHNS, SASEGT. The CDR3 sequence: CASSDPQETNEKLFF. The CDR3 nucleotides read TGTGCCAGCAGTGACCCACAGGAGACTAATGAAAAACTGTTTTTT.

The chain has TRBV7-9 and TRBJ1-2, with D possibly TRBD1 on 5 matching bases. Trimming removed 5 bases from V and 0 bases from J, with 13 bases in between. The CDR3 contains 15 residues. Germline lookup yields CDR1 SEHNR and CDR2 FQNEAQ (reference sequence). CDR3 loop: CASSPPATANYGYTF. CDR3 DNA sequence: TGTGCCAGCAGCCCCCCCGCGACAGCTAACTATGGCTACACCTTC.

The rearrangement links TRBV5-6 to TRBJ1-3; D not certain. Looked up from germline, CDR1 is SGHDT and CDR2 is YYEEEE. V lost 4 bases, J lost 0 bases, and 14 bases lay in between. The CDR3 has 16 residues. In DNA form, the CDR3 reads TGTGCCAGCAGCGCGGGCGGTGACATCTCTGGAAACACCATATATTTT. The encoded protein is CASSAGGDISGNTIYF.

This sequence joins TRBV4-1 and TRBJ2-1; 16 bases match TRBD2. CDR3 length: 21 amino acids. V gave up 1 base and J gave up 3 bases; unmatched junction bases: 12. Germline V gene lookup returns CDR1 MGHRA and CDR2 YSYEKL. The CDR3: CASSQVDRGLAGGSFYNEQFF. The CDR3 DNA sequence: TGCGCCAGCAGCCAAGTCGACAGGGGACTAGCGGGAGGGAGCTTCTACAATGAGCAGTTCTTC.

Remarks on this clone: Mismatch with germline at one junction end may stem from a read error. The chain couples TRBV4-2 to TRBJ2-7; the D gene is possibly TRBD2 (6 bases). Germline V gene data show CDR1 as LGHNA and CDR2 as YNFKEQ. The CDR3 runs to 15 residues. As DNA, the CDR3 is TGTGCCAGCAGCCAAGGGCCCCCCGGCGGGGACGAGCGGTACTTC. This sequence encodes CASSQGPPGGDERYF.

J is TRBJ2-5 and V is TRBV6-1; 7 nucleotides align to TRBD2. The CDR3 sequence is 14 residues long. Germline V CDR1 and CDR2: MNHNS, SASEGT. V dropped 3 bases and J dropped 5; count of bases not matched to a gene: 6. The CDR3 nucleotides read TGTGCCAGCAGTGAGGGAGGGGTCATGGAGACCCAGTACTTC. Translated, it gives CASSEGGVMETQYF.

This clone was seen a single time. The gene calls are TRBV19 and TRBJ2-7; D possibly corresponds to TRBD2 (5 bases). The CDR3 totals 15 residues. Trimming took 6 bases from V and 7 from J, leaving 22 bases between them. Germline V lookup: CDR1 LNHDA, CDR2 SQIVND (reference sequence). This CDR3 is CASSPRGVFRGEQYF. CDR3 nucleotide sequence: TGTGCCAGTAGCCCCCGGGGAGTCTTCCGTGGGGAGCAGTACTTC.

This chain connects TRBV11-2 to TRBJ1-3; TRBD1 matches at 7 bases. CDR3 length equals 17 residues. V lost 10 bases to trimming and J lost 1 base; unmatched junction nucleotides: 16. Per the germline V gene, CDR1 is SGHAT and CDR2 is FQNNGV. The DNA of the CDR3 is TGTGCCATCAAGGCTCTGGGTCCGACAGGGTCTGGAAACACCATATATTTT. This sequence encodes CAIKALGPTGSGNTIYF.

The chain links TRBV23-1 to TRBJ2-7, with 10 bases lining up with TRBD2. TRBV23-1 is filed as an ORF, its function uncertain. The CDR3 contains 14 residues. V trimming: 6 bases; J trimming: 6 bases; junction bases outside the gene matches: 8. In DNA, the CDR3 is TGCGCCAGCAGCCCATCGGGACTAGCGTCCGAGCAGTACTTC. Translation: CASSPSGLASEQYF.

The chain recombines TRBV30 with TRBJ2-6; TRBD1 matches at 11 bases. The CDR3 extends over 18 amino acids. The trim removed 3 bases at V and 0 bases at J, leaving 7 bases unmatched. Germline CDR1 reads GTSNPN; CDR2 reads SVGIG (reference sequence). The CDR3: CAWSMGQGGISGANVLTF. The DNA for the CDR3 is TGTGCCTGGAGCATGGGACAGGGGGGGATCTCTGGGGCCAACGTCCTGACTTTC.

The chain joins TRBV20-1 to TRBJ2-5, with D possibly TRBD2 on 6 matching bases. Looked up from germline, CDR1 is DFQATT and CDR2 is SNEGSKA (reference sequence). The CDR3 consists of 11 residues. With 5 bases removed from V and 9 bases from J, the gap between germline ends came to 13 bases. CDR3 in DNA: TGCAGTGCTGCCCCCCCTAGCGCCCAGTACTTC. This encodes CSAAPPSAQYF.

The count of this clone is one. The chain has TRBV6-4 and TRBJ2-7; tentative D call: TRBD1 (5 bases). Trimming left V 11 bases short and J 9 bases short, with 11 bases between. This CDR3 is 9 amino acids long. Germline CDR1 reads MRHNA; CDR2 reads SNTAGT. The CDR3 sequence is CAPRQGQYF. Here the CDR3 DNA reads TGTGCCCCCCGGCAGGGGCAGTACTTC.

This rearrangement joins TRBV27 to TRBJ2-2; unclear D gene. CDR1 and CDR2 from the germline V gene are MNHEY and SMNVEV (reference sequence). There are 13 residues in the CDR3. V lost 3 bases and J lost 3, with 5 bases in between. In DNA, the CDR3 is TGTGCCAGCAGTTTTTCGTACACCGGGGAGCTGTTTTTT. Its translation: CASSFSYTGELFF.

The rearrangement joins TRBV14 to TRBJ2-1, with 8 bases that match TRBD2. J lost 4 bases, V lost 1 base, and 12 bases had no gene match. The CDR3 is 18 residues long. Germline V gene sequence: CDR1 SGHDN, CDR2 FVKESK. The CDR3 nucleotides are TGTGCCAGCAGCCAAGCCAGCGGGAGAACCTCCCCATACAATGAGCAGTTCTTC. The encoded protein is CASSQASGRTSPYNEQFF.

The chain combines TRBV5-1 with TRBJ2-1, with D maybe TRBD1 (5 bases). This CDR3 contains 17 residues. The germline V gene has CDR1 SGHRS and CDR2 YFSETQ. V was shortened by 7 bases and J by 3 bases, with 23 bases between the two germline ends. This CDR3 reads CASHPRTTRGDYNEQFF. The DNA of the CDR3 is TGCGCCAGCCACCCAAGGACCACAAGGGGCGACTACAATGAGCAGTTCTTC. Based on the CDR3 plus reference TRBV5-1 and TRBJ2-1, the full variable domain is KAGVTQTPRYLIKTRGQQVTLSCSPISGHRSVSWYQQTPGQGLQFLFEYFSETQRNKGNFPGRFSGRQFSNSRSEMNVSTLELGDSALYLCASHPRTTRGDYNEQFFGPGTRLTVL.